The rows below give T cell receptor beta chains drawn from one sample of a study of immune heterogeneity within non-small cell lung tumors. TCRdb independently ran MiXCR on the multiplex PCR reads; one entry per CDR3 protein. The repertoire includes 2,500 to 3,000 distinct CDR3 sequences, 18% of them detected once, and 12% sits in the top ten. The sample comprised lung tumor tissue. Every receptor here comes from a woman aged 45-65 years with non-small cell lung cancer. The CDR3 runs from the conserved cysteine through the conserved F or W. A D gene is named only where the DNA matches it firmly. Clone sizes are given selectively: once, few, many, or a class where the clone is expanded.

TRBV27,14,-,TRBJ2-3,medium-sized,CASSFWGSADTQYF,TGTGCCAGCAGTTTTTGGGGGAGTGCAGATACGCAGTATTTT
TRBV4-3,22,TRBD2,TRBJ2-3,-,CTSSQRDRMGLAGGRDTDTQYF,TGCACCAGCAGCCAGCGAGACAGAATGGGACTAGCGGGAGGGAGAGACACAGATACGCAGTATTTT
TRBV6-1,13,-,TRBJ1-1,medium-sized,CASSAGRQTEAFF,TGTGCCAGCAGTGCTGGAAGACAAACTGAAGCTTTCTTT
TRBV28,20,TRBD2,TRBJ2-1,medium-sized,CASSFLRGTSGRSRGGEQFF,TGTGCCAGCAGTTTCCTCCGAGGGACTAGCGGGAGGAGTAGGGGTGGTGAGCAGTTCTTC
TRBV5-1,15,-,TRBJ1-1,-,CASGEQVGPNTEAFF,TGCGCCAGCGGGGAGCAGGTGGGTCCAAACACTGAAGCTTTCTTT
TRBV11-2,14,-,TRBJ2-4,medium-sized,CASSARTGENIQYF,TGTGCCAGCAGCGCCCGTACCGGGGAAAACATTCAGTACTTC
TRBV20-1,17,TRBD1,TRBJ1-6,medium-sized,CSAREGQLGTGGSPLHF,TGCAGTGCTAGGGAGGGACAGTTAGGAACCGGAGGGTCACCCCTCCACTTT
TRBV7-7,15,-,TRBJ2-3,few,CASSPDGGITDTQYF,TGTGCTAGCAGCCCCGATGGGGGTATCACAGATACGCAGTATTTT
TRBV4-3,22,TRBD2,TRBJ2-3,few,CASSQRDRMGLAGGRDTDTQYF,TGCGCCAGCAGCCAGCGAGACAGAATGGGACTAGCGGGAGGGAGAGACACAGATACGCAGTATTTT
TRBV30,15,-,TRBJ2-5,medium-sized,CAWEPLTGTKRTQYF,TGTGCCTGGGAACCTCTGACAGGGACTAAGAGAACCCAGTACTTC
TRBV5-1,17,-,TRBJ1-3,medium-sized,CASSLGRSELAGNTIYF,TGCGCCAGCAGCTTGGGCCGATCGGAGCTGGCTGGAAACACCATATATTTT
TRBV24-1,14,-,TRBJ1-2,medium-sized,CATSPGGQHYGYTF,TGTGCCACCAGCCCTGGGGGACAACACTATGGCTACACCTTC
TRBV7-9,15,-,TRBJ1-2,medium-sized,CASSPLDGKNYGYTF,TGTGCCAGCAGCCCACTGGACGGAAAAAACTATGGCTACACCTTC
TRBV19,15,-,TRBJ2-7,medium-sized,CASSTDSYSGDEQYF,TGTGCCAGTAGTACCGACAGCTACTCTGGGGACGAGCAGTACTTC
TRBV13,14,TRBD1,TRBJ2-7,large,CASSLVATGRQQYF,TGTGCCAGCAGCTTAGTCGCGACAGGGCGCCAACAGTACTTC
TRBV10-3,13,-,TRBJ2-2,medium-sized,CAISAANTGELFF,TGTGCCATCAGTGCAGCGAACACCGGGGAGCTGTTTTTT
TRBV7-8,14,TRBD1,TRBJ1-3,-,CARSSGQGADTIYF,TGTGCAAGAAGCTCGGGACAGGGAGCAGACACCATATATTTT
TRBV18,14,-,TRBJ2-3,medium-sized,CASSDGGLTDTQYF,TGTGCCAGCTCAGACGGGGGTCTCACAGATACGCAGTATTTT
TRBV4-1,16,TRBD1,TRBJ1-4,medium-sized,CASSQLTTGATKKLFF,TGCGCCAGCAGCCAATTAACCACAGGGGCGACTAAAAAACTGTTTTTT
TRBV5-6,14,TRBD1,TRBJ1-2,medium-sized,CASSLYGQEDGYTF,TGTGCCAGCAGCTTGTATGGACAGGAGGATGGCTACACCTTC
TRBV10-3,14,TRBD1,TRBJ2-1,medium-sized,CAISVGRGRNEQFF,TGTGCCATCAGTGTGGGCAGGGGGCGCAATGAGCAGTTCTTC
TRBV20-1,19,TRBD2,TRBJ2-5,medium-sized,CSASSLVMLAGMSQETQYF,TGCAGTGCTAGCTCCTTGGTGATGCTAGCGGGGATGTCACAAGAGACCCAGTACTTC
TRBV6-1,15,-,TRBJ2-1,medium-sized,CASSQGTRSYNEQFF,TGTGCCAGCAGCCAGGGGACCCGCTCCTACAATGAGCAGTTCTTC
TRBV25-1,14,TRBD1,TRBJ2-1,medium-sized,CASSERDRGHEQFF,TGTGCCAGCAGTGAAAGGGACAGGGGACATGAGCAGTTCTTC
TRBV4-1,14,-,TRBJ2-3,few,CASSQDPGADTQYF,TGCGCCAGCAGCCAAGATCCCGGGGCGGATACGCAGTATTTT
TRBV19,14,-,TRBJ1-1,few,CASSIEGVNTEAFF,TGTGCCAGTAGTATAGAAGGGGTTAACACTGAAGCTTTCTTT
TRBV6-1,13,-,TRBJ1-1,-,CASSWDVNTEAFF,TGTGCCAGCAGCTGGGACGTGAACACTGAAGCTTTCTTT
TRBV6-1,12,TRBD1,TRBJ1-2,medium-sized,CASSTQGYGYTF,TGTGCCAGCAGTACACAGGGGTATGGCTACACCTTC
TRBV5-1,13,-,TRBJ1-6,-,CASRDGPNRPLHF,TGCGCCAGCAGAGACGGACCGAATAGGCCCCTCCACTTT
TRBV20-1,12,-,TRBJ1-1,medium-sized,CSAKGLWTEAFF,TGCAGTGCTAAGGGTTTATGGACTGAAGCTTTCTTT
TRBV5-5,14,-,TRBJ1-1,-,CASTPFGIHTEAFF,TGTGCCAGCACCCCTTTCGGGATCCACACTGAAGCTTTCTTT
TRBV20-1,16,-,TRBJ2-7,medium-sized,CSAQRSGTDYSYEQYF,TGCAGTGCTCAGAGGTCCGGGACCGATTACTCCTACGAGCAGTACTTC
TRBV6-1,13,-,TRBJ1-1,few,CAGSLSVNTEAFF,TGTGCCGGCAGCCTTAGCGTGAACACTGAAGCTTTCTTT
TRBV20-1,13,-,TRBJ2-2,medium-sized,CSASGLSTGELFF,TGCAGTGCTAGCGGCCTGAGCACCGGGGAGCTGTTTTTT
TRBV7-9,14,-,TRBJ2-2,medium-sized,CASSLAGGIGELFF,TGTGCCAGCAGCTTAGCGGGGGGAATCGGGGAGCTGTTTTTT
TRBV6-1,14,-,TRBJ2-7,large,CASNWLAGNYEQYF,TGTGCCAGCAATTGGCTGGCAGGGAACTACGAGCAGTACTTC